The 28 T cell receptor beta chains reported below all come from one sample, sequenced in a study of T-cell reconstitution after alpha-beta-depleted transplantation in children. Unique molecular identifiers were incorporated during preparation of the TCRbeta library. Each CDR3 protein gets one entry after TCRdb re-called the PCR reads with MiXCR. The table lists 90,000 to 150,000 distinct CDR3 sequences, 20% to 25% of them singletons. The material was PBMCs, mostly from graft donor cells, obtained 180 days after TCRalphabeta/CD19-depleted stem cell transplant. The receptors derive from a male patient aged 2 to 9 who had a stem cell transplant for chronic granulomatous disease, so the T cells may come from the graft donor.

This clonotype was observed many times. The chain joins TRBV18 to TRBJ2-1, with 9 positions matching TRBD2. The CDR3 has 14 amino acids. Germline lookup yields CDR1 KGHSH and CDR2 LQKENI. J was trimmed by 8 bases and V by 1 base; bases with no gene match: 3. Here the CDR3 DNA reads TGTGCCAGCTCACCACTAGCGGGAGTGGATGAGCAGTTCTTC. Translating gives CASSPLAGVDEQFF.

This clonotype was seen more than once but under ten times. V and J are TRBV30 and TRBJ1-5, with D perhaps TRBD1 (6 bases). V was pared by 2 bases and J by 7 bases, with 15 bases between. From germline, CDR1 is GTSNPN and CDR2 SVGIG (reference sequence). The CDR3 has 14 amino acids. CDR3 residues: CAWSYRVEGQPQHF. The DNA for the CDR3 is TGTGCCTGGAGTTACAGGGTCGAGGGGCAGCCCCAGCATTTT.

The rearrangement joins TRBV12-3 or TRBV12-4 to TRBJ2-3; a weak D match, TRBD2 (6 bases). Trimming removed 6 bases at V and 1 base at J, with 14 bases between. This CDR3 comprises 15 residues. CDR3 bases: TGTGCCAGCAGCCCCCTTTCGGGAGGCACAGATACGCAGTATTTT. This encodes CASSPLSGGTDTQYF.

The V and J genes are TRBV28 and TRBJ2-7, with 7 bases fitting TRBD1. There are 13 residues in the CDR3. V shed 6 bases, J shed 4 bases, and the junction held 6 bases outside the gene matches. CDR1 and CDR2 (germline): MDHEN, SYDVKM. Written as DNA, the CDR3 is TGTGCCAGCAGACCCGACAGGGAATACGAGCAGTACTTC. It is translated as CASRPDREYEQYF.

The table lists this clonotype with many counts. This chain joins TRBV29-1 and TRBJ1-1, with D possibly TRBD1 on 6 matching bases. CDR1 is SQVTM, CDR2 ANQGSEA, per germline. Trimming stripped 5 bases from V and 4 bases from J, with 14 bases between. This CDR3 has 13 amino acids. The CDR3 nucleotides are TGCAGCGTTTCGGTGGGGGCTACCACTGAAGCTTTCTTT. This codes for CSVSVGATTEAFF.

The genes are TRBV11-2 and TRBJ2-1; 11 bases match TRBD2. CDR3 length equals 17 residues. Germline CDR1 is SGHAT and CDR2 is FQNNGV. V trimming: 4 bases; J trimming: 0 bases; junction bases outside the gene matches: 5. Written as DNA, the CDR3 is TGTGCCAGCAGCTCGGGGACTAGCGGCAGCTCCTACAATGAGCAGTTCTTC. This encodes CASSSGTSGSSYNEQFF.

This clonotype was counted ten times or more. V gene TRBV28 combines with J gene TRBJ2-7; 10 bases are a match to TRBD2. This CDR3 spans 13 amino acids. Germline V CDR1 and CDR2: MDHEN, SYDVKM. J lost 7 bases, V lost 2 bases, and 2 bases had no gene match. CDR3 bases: TGTGCCAGCAGTTTAAGCGGGAGGGAGGAGCAGTACTTC. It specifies CASSLSGREEQYF.

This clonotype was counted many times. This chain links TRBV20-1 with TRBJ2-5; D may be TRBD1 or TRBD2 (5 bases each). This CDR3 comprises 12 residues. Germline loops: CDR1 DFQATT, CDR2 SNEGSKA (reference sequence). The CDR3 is CSPRGAGETQYF. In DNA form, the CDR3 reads TGCAGCCCTCGAGGGGCAGGAGAGACCCAGTACTTC.

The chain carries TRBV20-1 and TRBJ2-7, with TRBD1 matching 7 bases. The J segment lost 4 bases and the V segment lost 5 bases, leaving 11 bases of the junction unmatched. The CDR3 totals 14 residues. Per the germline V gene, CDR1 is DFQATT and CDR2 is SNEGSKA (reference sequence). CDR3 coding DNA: TGCAGTGCTGAAGACGAGACAGGGAAATACGAGCAGTACTTC. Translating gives CSAEDETGKYEQYF.

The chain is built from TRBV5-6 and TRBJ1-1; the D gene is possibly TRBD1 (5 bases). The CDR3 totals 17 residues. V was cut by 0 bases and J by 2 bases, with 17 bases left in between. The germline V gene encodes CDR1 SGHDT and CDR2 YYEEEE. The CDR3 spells CASSLVGHRSLNTEAFF. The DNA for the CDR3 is TGTGCCAGCAGCTTGGTCGGACACCGATCATTAAACACTGAAGCTTTCTTT.

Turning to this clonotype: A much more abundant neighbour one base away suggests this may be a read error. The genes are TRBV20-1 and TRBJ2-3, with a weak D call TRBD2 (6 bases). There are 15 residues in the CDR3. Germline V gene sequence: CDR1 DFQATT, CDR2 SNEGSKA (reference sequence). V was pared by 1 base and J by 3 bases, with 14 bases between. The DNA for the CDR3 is TGCAGTGCTAGAGGACTAGAGGGAGCTACAGATACGCAGTATTTT. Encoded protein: CSARGLEGATDTQYF.

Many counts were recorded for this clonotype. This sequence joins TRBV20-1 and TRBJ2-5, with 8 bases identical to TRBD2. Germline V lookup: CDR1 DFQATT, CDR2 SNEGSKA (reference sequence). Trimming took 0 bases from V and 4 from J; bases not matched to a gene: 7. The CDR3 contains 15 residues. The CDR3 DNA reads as TGCAGTGCTAGAGATCGGGGGGGGCGGACAGAGACCCAGTACTTC. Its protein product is CSARDRGGRTETQYF.

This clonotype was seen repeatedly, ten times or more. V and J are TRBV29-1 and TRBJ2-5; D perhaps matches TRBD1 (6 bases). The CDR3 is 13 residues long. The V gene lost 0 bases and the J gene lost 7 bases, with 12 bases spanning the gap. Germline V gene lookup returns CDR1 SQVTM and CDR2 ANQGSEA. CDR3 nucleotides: TGCAGCGTTGAAGAGGTTCAGGGGTTGACCCAGTACTTC. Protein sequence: CSVEEVQGLTQYF.

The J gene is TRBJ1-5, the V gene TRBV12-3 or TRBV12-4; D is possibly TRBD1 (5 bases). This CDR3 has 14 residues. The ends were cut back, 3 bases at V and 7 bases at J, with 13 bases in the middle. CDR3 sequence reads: CASSLVGTRQPQHF. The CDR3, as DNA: TGTGCCAGCAGTTTGGTGGGGACCCGGCAGCCCCAGCATTTT.

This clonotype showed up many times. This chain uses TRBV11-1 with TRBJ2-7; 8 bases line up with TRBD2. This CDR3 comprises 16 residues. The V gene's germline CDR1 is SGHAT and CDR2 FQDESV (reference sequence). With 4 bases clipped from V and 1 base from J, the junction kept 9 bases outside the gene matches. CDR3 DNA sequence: TGTGCCAGCAGCTACAGCGGGGGCCCTGGATCCTACGAGCAGTACTTC. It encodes CASSYSGGPGSYEQYF.

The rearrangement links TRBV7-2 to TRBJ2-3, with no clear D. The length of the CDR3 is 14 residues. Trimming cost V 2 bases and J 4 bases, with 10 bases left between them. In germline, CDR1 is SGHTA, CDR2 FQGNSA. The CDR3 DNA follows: TGTGCCAGCAGCTTAACGGGCCCTCCAGATACGCAGTATTTT. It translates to CASSLTGPPDTQYF.

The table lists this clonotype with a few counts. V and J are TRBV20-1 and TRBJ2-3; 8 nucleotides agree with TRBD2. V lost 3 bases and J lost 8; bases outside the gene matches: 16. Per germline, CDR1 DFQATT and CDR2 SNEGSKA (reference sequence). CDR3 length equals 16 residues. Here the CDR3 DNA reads TGCAGTGCTAGCCCCCGAGGTAGCGGGGTCAGAGGTACGCAGTATTTT. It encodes CSASPRGSGVRGTQYF.

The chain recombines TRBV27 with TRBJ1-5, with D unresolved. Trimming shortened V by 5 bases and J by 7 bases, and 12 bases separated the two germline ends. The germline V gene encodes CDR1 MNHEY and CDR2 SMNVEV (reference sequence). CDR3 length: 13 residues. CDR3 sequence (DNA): TGTGCCAGCAGTCCCTCCGCAGAACAGCCCCAGCATTTT. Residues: CASSPSAEQPQHF.

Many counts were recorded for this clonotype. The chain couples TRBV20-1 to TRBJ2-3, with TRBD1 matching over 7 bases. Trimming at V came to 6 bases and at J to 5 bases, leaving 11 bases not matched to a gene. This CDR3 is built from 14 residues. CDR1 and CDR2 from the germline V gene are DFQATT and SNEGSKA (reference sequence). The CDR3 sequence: CSAATGDVKDTQYF. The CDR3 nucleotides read TGCAGTGCCGCAACAGGGGATGTCAAAGATACGCAGTATTTT.

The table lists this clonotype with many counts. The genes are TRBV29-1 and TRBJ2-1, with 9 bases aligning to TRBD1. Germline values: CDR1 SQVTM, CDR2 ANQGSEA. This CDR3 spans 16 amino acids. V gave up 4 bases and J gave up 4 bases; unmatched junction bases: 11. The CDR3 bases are TGCAGCGTTGTACGGGGACAGGGATGGGGATACAATGAGCAGTTCTTC. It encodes CSVVRGQGWGYNEQFF.

The CDR3 loop reads CSVRDYNEQFF. CDR3 bases: TGCAGCGTGCGGGACTACAATGAGCAGTTCTTC. V is TRBV29-1 and J is TRBJ2-1; D is perhaps TRBD2 (6 bases). The CDR3 length is 11 residues. The germline V gene has CDR1 SQVTM and CDR2 ANQGSEA. Trimming took off 6 bases at V and 3 bases at J, with 6 bases between the two ends.

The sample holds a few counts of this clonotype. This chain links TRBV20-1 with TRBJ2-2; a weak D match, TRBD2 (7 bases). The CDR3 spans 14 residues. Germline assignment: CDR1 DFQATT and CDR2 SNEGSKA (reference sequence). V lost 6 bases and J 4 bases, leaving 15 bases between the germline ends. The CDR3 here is CSAVRGGATGELFF. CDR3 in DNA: TGCAGTGCCGTTAGGGGGGGGGCCACCGGGGAGCTGTTTTTT.

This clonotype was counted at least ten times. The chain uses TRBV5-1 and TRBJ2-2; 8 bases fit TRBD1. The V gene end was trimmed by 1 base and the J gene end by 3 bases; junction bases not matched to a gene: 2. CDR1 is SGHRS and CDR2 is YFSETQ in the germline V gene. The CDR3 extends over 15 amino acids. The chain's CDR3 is CASSLRQGHTGELFF. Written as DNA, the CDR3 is TGCGCCAGCAGCTTGAGACAGGGGCACACCGGGGAGCTGTTTTTT.

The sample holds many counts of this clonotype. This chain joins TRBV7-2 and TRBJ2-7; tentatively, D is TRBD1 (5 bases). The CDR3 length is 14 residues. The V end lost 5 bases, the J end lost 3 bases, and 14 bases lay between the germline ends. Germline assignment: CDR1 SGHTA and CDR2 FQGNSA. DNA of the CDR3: TGTGCCAGCAGCCCAGGGCGACGCGGCTACGAGCAGTACTTC. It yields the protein CASSPGRRGYEQYF.

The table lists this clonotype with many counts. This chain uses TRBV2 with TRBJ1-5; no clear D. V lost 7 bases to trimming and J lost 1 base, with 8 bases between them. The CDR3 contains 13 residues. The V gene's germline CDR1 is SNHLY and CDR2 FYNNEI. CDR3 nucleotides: TGTGCCAGCAAAAAGGCGAGCAATCAGCCCCAGCATTTT. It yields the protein CASKKASNQPQHF.

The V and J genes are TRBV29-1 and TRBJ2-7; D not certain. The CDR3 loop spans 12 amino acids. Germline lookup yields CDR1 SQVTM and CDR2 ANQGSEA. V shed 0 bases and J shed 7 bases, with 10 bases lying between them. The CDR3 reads CSVEDRPTEQYF. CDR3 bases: TGCAGCGTTGAAGATCGTCCGACAGAGCAGTACTTC.

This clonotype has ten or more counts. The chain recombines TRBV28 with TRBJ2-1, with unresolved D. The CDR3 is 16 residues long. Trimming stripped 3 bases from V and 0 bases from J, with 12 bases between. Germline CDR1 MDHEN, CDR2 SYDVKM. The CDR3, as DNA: TGTGCCAGCAGTTTTTTCGGGCGGAGCTCCTACAATGAGCAGTTCTTC. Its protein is CASSFFGRSSYNEQFF.

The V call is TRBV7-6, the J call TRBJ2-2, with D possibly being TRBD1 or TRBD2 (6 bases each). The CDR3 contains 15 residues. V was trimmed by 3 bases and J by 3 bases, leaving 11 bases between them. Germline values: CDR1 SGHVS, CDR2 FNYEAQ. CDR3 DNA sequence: TGTGCCAGCAGCTTTTCCGGGGGCGACACCGGGGAGCTGTTTTTT. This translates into CASSFSGGDTGELFF.